A selection of T cell receptor beta chains follows, all from one sample in a study of blood T cell repertoires in COVID-19. Clones were read by immunoSEQ multiplex PCR, and TCRdb kept only the in-frame ones, dropping some. Of 120,000 to 150,000 clones listed, almost 90% are singletons. Sequencing was performed on peripheral blood. Every receptor here comes from a woman in her fifties or sixties with acute or convalescent COVID-19. Each CDR3 is given with its conserved first and last residue. D genes are given only for firm matches. Part of the rows lack a size; the others show once, few, many or a class for expanded clones.

>.|TRBV19|TRBJ2-1|.
TGTGCCAGTAGTATAGGGTGGCGGGGGCCGTCCTACAATGAGCAGTTCTTC
CASSIGWRGPSYNEQFF
>.|TRBV29-1|TRBJ1-2|.
TGCAGCGTTGATCCCCCGGCTAACTATGGCTACACCTTC
CSVDPPANYGYTF
>.|TRBV5-1|TRBJ2-1|.
TGCGCCAGCAGCTTTGGTGGGGAGAACAATGAGCAGTTCTTC
CASSFGGENNEQFF
>.|TRBV19|TRBJ1-1|.
TGTGCCAGTAGGGTCGACAGGAGGACTGAAGCTTTTTTT
CASRVDRRTEAFF
>few|TRBV28|TRBJ2-7|.
TGTGCCAGCAGTTATATTCACGAGCAGTACTTC
CASSYIHEQYF
>.|TRBV10-3|TRBJ1-2|TRBD1
TGTGCCATCAGCGTCCGTATCCCGGGACAGCTATCCTATGGCTACACCTTC
CAISVRIPGQLSYGYTF
>once|TRBV5-4|TRBJ2-3|.
TGTGCCAGCAGCTCGCGACAGGGAGGAGATACGCAGTATTTT
CASSSRQGGDTQYF
>once|TRBV10-3|TRBJ2-2|.
TGTGCCACGAAACCCGGACTAAACACCGGGGAGCTGTTTTTT
CATKPGLNTGELFF
>.|TRBV5-4|TRBJ1-6|.
TGTGCCAGCAGCCTGGATAAGGACAGAGTTAATTCACCCCTCCACTTT
CASSLDKDRVNSPLHF
>.|TRBV24-1|TRBJ2-1|.
TGTGCCACCGGGGGCTTTGTCTCCTACAATGAGCAGTTCTTC
CATGGFVSYNEQFF
>.|TRBV4-3|TRBJ1-4|TRBD1
TGCGCCAGCAGCCAAGGACAGGGAGGAAAACTGTTTTTT
CASSQGQGGKLFF